A selection of T cell receptor beta chains follows, all from one sample in a study of blood T cell repertoires in COVID-19. Assay: immunoSEQ multiplex PCR; the TCRdb copy retains only in-frame clones and omits some. The profile shows 65,000 to 75,000 clones, around 84% of them singletons. The sequencing sample was made of peripheral blood. These receptors originate from a woman of 80 years or more with acute or convalescent COVID-19. CDR3s include the opening cysteine and the closing phenylalanine or tryptophan. A D gene is named only where the DNA matches it firmly. The listing skips clone size in some rows; elsewhere it reads once, few, many or a size class.

clone size: NA
J gene: TRBJ2-2
V gene: TRBV2
D gene: NA
CDR3 DNA: TGTGCCAGCGACAGGTTCACCGGGGAGCTGTTTTTT
CDR3 protein: CASDRFTGELFF

clone size: NA
J gene: TRBJ2-1
V gene: TRBV5-4
D gene: TRBD2
CDR3 DNA: TGTGCCAGCAGCTTGGCAACGCTAGCGGGGAGCTCCTACAATGAGCAGTTCTTC
CDR3 protein: CASSLATLAGSSYNEQFF

clone size: NA
J gene: TRBJ2-1
V gene: TRBV10-3
D gene: NA
CDR3 DNA: TGTGCCACCGGAATGAGAAAAACAGGGAATGAGCAGTTCTTC
CDR3 protein: CATGMRKTGNEQFF

clone size: NA
J gene: TRBJ1-2
V gene: TRBV7-8
D gene: TRBD1
CDR3 DNA: TGTGCCAGCAGCTTATCGGACAGGGGCTATGGCTACACCTTC
CDR3 protein: CASSLSDRGYGYTF

clone size: NA
J gene: TRBJ1-4
V gene: TRBV5-1
D gene: NA
CDR3 DNA: TGCGCCAGCAGCTTGGCTAAGGGGGAAGGAGGCGAAAAACTGTTTTTT
CDR3 protein: CASSLAKGEGGEKLFF

clone size: NA
J gene: TRBJ2-1
V gene: TRBV9
D gene: TRBD2
CDR3 DNA: TGTGCCAGCAGCGTAGTAGCGGGGGGGTACAATGAGCAGTTCTTC
CDR3 protein: CASSVVAGGYNEQFF

clone size: NA
J gene: TRBJ1-1
V gene: TRBV19
D gene: NA
CDR3 DNA: TGTGCCAGTACCGTGACAGGATTCACTGAAGCTTTCTTT
CDR3 protein: CASTVTGFTEAFF

clone size: few
J gene: TRBJ1-2
V gene: TRBV4-1
D gene: TRBD1
CDR3 DNA: TGCGCCAGCAGCCCTTCTTCTGGACAGGTCCATGCCTATGGCTACACCTTC
CDR3 protein: CASSPSSGQVHAYGYTF

clone size: NA
J gene: TRBJ2-7
V gene: TRBV7-7
D gene: TRBD1
CDR3 DNA: TGTGCTAGCAGCCGGAACAGGGGCGACGAGCAGTACTTC
CDR3 protein: CASSRNRGDEQYF

clone size: NA
J gene: TRBJ1-4
V gene: TRBV6-5
D gene: TRBD1
CDR3 DNA: TGTGCCAGCAGTTACAGGGGGCAAGGCACTAATGAAAAACTGTTTTTT
CDR3 protein: CASSYRGQGTNEKLFF

clone size: once
J gene: TRBJ1-1
V gene: TRBV2
D gene: NA
CDR3 DNA: TGTGCCAGCAGTGACAGCTCCGGGGTCACTGAAGCTTTCTTT
CDR3 protein: CASSDSSGVTEAFF

clone size: few
J gene: TRBJ1-1
V gene: TRBV3-1/TRBV3-2
D gene: TRBD1
CDR3 DNA: TGTGCCAGCAGCCTTGGACAGGGGGGATTCACTGAAGCTTTCTTT
CDR3 protein: CASSLGQGGFTEAFF

clone size: NA
J gene: TRBJ1-5
V gene: TRBV6-1
D gene: NA
CDR3 DNA: TGTGCCAGCAGTGAAGCTTTCGAGCTTCAGCCCCAGCATTTT
CDR3 protein: CASSEAFELQPQHF

clone size: few
J gene: TRBJ2-5
V gene: TRBV7-2
D gene: NA
CDR3 DNA: TGTGCCAGCAGCTTAGCTATTGGCTTAGAGACCCAGTACTTC
CDR3 protein: CASSLAIGLETQYF

clone size: NA
J gene: TRBJ2-1
V gene: TRBV7-9
D gene: TRBD2
CDR3 DNA: TGTGCCAGCAGGCGGGGGGATGAGCAGTTCTTC
CDR3 protein: CASRRGDEQFF

clone size: NA
J gene: TRBJ2-3
V gene: TRBV24-1
D gene: TRBD1
CDR3 DNA: TGTGCCACCAGTGGAGGGGGCAAAGTAGATACGCAGTATTTT
CDR3 protein: CATSGGGKVDTQYF